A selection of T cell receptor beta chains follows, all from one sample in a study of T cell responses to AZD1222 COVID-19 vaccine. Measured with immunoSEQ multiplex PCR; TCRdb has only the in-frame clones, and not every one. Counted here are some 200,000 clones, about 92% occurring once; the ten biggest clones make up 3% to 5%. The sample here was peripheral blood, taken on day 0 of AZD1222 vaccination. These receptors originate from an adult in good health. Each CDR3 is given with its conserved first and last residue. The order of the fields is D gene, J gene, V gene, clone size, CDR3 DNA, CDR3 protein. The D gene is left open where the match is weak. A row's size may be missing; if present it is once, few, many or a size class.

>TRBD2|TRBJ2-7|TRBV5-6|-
TGTGCCAGCAGCTGGTCCGGGACTAACTACGAGCAGTACTTC
CASSWSGTNYEQYF
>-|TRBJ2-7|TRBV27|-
TGTGCCAGCAGTTTATTGCTGCAACAGGGTGTCTATTACGAGCAGTACTTC
CASSLLLQQGVYYEQYF
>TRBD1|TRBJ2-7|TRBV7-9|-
TGTGCCAGCATCCAGGGCAGGGGGCCCTACGAGCAGTACTTC
CASIQGRGPYEQYF
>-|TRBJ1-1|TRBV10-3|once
TGTGCCATCAGTGACGGCCCCGAGGGTTGGACTGAAGCTTTCTTT
CAISDGPEGWTEAFF
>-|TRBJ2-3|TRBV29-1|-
TGCAGCGTTGAACTGGGTCGAAGCACAGATACGCAGTATTTT
CSVELGRSTDTQYF
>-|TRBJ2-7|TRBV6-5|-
TGTGCCAGCAGTTACTCGTACTGGCCAACCTACGAGCAGTACTTC
CASSYSYWPTYEQYF
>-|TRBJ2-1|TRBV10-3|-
TGTGCCATCAGTGTGGGGTTAGACACCTACAATGAGCAGTTCTTC
CAISVGLDTYNEQFF
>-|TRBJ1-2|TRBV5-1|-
TGCGCCAGCAGCTTGGACAGGGAAGGCTACACCTTC
CASSLDREGYTF
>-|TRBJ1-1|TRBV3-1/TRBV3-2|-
TGTGCCAGCAGCCAAGGTGCATTGGGGGGAAGGGGCACTGAAGCTTTCTTT
CASSQGALGGRGTEAFF
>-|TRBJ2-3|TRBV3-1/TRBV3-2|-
TGTGCCAGCAGCCAGGGGCGTCCCAGCACAGATACGCAGTATTTT
CASSQGRPSTDTQYF